Included here is one TCR beta chain sequence, with context. As yet, its antigen is unknown. This specimen belongs to a study of shared clonotypes between healthy human individuals. Study-wide results and caveats: Large depth notwithstanding, sorted-subset sequencing proved incomplete by rarefaction. Among the subsets, naive ones generally showed larger estimated richness than memory ones.

This CDR3 has 18 residues. V lost 2 bases and J 5 bases, leaving 22 bases between the germline ends. CDR1 SGHRS and CDR2 YFSETQ come from the germline V gene. Replicate PCRs from sorted subsets contained approximately 190 ng DNA, which is 29,000 or so T cell genomes. Authors' data handling: Owing to the provision of junction-only sequences devoid of quality scores by immunoSEQ, filtering differed. TCRdb keeps only in-frame clones here, not all; method: immunoSEQ multiplex PCR. The V and J calls and the clone size are those of that table, but D and trimming were determined from the DNA. The top ten hold roughly 0.83% of the sample, which has some 1.1 million clones, 70% to 80% seen once.

The TCR originated in a man between 18 and 35 years old in good health. Some clones in this sample may be carry-over from other donors' samples. The specimen sequenced was memory CD4+ T cells from PBMCs. Noted subset: CD45RA-negative fraction. This chain connects TRBV5-1 to TRBJ1-4, with D perhaps matching TRBD1 (6 bases). Written as DNA, the CDR3 is TGCGCCAGCAGCTTAATGGGTTCTGGGGACACAGCGAATGAAAAACTGTTTTTT. It translates to CASSLMGSGDTANEKLFF.